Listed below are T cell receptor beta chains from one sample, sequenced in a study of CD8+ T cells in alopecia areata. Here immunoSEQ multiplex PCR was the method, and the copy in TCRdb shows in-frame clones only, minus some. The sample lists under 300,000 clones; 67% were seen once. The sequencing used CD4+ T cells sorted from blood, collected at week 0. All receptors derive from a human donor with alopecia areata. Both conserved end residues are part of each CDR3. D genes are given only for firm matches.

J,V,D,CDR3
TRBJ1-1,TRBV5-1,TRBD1,CASSSQGARTEAFF
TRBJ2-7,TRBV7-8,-,CASSLGPGKKEYF
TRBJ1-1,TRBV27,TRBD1,CASSLRGRVTEAFF
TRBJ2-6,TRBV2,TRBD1,CASRDSPSGANVLTF
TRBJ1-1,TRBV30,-,CAWNTGHGNTEAFF
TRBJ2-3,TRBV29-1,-,CSVGETVTDTQYF
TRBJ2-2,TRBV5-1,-,CASSLQGGTGELFF
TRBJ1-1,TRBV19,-,CASSRGGMNTEAFF
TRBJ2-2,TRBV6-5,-,CASSYSPLGELFF
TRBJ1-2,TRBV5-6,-,CASRLRGTGYTF
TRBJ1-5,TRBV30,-,CASGVHQPQHF
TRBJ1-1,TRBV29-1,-,CSAWRGTKSTEAFF
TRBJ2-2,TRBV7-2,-,CASSLRGMNTGELFF
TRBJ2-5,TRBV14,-,CASSLGLETQYF
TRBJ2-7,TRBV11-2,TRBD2,CASIDGTSSYEQYF
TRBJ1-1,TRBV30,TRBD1,CAWSGYRGTEAFF
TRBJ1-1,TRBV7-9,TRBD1,CASSTYRGMNTEAFF
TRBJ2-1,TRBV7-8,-,CASRKIKGDYNEQFF
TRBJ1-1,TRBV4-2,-,CASSQDPRGGTEAFF
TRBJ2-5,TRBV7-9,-,CASSSGSGRGDGETQYF